The 10 T cell receptor beta chains below were found in one sample sequenced in a study of tumor-infiltrating lymphocytes in primary liver carcinoma. Researchers drew blood RNA from unsorted whole blood and extracted germline DNA as well. A primer matching the constant region was used to make TCR beta cDNA from approximately 520 ng of total RNA. Three rounds of nested multiplex PCR with slightly modified ARM-PCR produced TCR beta libraries. A C-beta reverse primer and TRBV1-TRBV30 forward primers served in each of the first two PCR rounds, at roughly 10 cycles apiece. TCRdb re-derived calls from the multiplex PCR reads in MiXCR, one entry per CDR3 protein. The table has approximately 340,000 distinct CDR3 sequences, less than 70% seen once; the top ten hold 6.5%. Specimen: peripheral blood. These receptors came from a man between 35 and 55 years old with primary liver carcinoma and hepatitis B virus infection.

As for this clonotype: The junction departs from germline at one end; a sequencing error may be responsible. This sequence joins TRBV29-1 and TRBJ2-3; 7 bases agree with TRBD2. The V gene's germline CDR1 is SQVTM and CDR2 ANQGSEA. The CDR3 sequence is 13 residues long. CDR3 amino acids: CSVGREKRDTKYF. The CDR3, as DNA: TGCAGCGTGGGACGGGAGAAGCGGGATACGAAGTATTTT.

This clonotype turned up a few times. The gene calls are TRBV5-1 and TRBJ2-2; D remains unclear. V was cut by 0 bases and J by 4 bases, with 4 bases left in between. This CDR3 comprises 13 residues. CDR1 is SGHRS, CDR2 YFSETQ, per germline. The CDR3 loop reads CASSLDATGELFF. In nucleotides, the CDR3 is TGCGCCAGCAGCTTGGATGCCACCGGGGAGCTGTTTTTT.

At least ten counts were recorded for this clonotype. CDR3 sequence reads: CASSYFGSAYEQYF. Written as DNA, the CDR3 is TGTGCCAGCAGTTACTTCGGGTCTGCCTACGAGCAGTACTTC. The V and J genes are TRBV6-2 or TRBV6-3 and TRBJ2-7, with D hard to call. V dropped 1 base and J dropped 2 bases, with 9 bases sitting between them. This CDR3 has 14 amino acids. In germline, CDR1 is MNHEY, CDR2 SVGEGT.

Comments on this clonotype: A read error may explain this, as a much larger clone is one base away. The V gene is TRBV10-3, the J gene TRBJ2-1; no reliable D call. The CDR3 is 14 residues long. The germline CDR1 and CDR2 sequences are ENHRY and SYGVKD. This CDR3 is CAISEPIVTQRPVF. The CDR3, as DNA: TGTGCCATCAGTGAACCTATAGTGACCCAGCGTCCAGTCTTC.

To note about this clonotype: The junction does not match germline at one end; this may be a read error. CDR3 in DNA: TGTCCCAGCAACTTTGGACAGAACTATGGCTACACCTTC. It encodes CPSNFGQNYGYTF. The chain combines TRBV5-5 with TRBJ1-2, with D possibly being TRBD1 (6 bases). The germline V gene encodes CDR1 SGHKS and CDR2 YYEKEE (reference sequence). This CDR3 is 13 amino acids long.

Turning to this clonotype: Since a much larger clone is just one base distant, this may be a read error. V and J are TRBV6-1 and TRBJ1-5; TRBD1 is a possible D gene (6 bases). V gave up 5 bases and J gave up 6 bases, with 11 bases separating them. Germline CDR1 MNHNS, CDR2 SASEGT. The CDR3 totals 13 residues. The CDR3 loop reads CASSQGIPQPQHF. As DNA, the CDR3 is TGTGCCAGCAGTCAGGGGATTCCTCAGCCCCAGCATTTT.

The rearrangement uses TRBV6-6 and TRBJ2-5, with D possibly matching TRBD2 (5 bases). The CDR3 extends over 15 amino acids. The V gene lost 1 base and the J gene lost 2 bases, with 11 bases spanning the gap. From germline, CDR1 is MNHNY and CDR2 SVGAGI (reference sequence). The CDR3 spells CASSYLGGGQETQYF. CDR3 sequence (DNA): TGTGCCAGCAGTTACTTGGGTGGAGGACAAGAGACCCAGTACTTC.

For this clonotype: This may arise from a read error, as a much more abundant clone is one base away. This chain uses TRBV4-1 with TRBJ1-3, with unresolved D. CDR1 and CDR2 (germline): MGHRA, YSYEKL. V was shortened by 1 base and J by 0 bases, with 10 bases between the two germline ends. The CDR3 covers 16 residues. The CDR3 DNA reads TGCGCCAGCAGCCAAGTTCAGATGGGCTCTGGAAACACCATATATTTT. The encoded protein is CASSQVQMGSGNTIYF.

This chain connects TRBV28 to TRBJ2-7; the match to TRBD1 covers 7 bases. The CDR3 consists of 13 residues. Germline-derived CDR1 and CDR2 are MDHEN and SYDVKM. The J segment lost 4 bases and the V segment lost 8 bases, leaving 8 bases of the junction unmatched. The CDR3 is CASAPGGSYEQYF. The CDR3 region has the DNA TGTGCCAGCGCCCCAGGGGGATCATACGAGCAGTACTTC.

Worth noting for this clonotype: With a much larger clone just one base away, this may be a read error. The genes are TRBV5-5 and TRBJ2-5; D is tentatively TRBD1 or TRBD2 (5 bases each). This CDR3 has 14 residues. Per germline, CDR1 SGHKS and CDR2 YYEKEE (reference sequence). The CDR3 DNA follows: TGTGCCAGCACCTTGTCGGGCAGGGAGGAGACCCAGTACTTC. Translating gives CASTLSGREETQYF.